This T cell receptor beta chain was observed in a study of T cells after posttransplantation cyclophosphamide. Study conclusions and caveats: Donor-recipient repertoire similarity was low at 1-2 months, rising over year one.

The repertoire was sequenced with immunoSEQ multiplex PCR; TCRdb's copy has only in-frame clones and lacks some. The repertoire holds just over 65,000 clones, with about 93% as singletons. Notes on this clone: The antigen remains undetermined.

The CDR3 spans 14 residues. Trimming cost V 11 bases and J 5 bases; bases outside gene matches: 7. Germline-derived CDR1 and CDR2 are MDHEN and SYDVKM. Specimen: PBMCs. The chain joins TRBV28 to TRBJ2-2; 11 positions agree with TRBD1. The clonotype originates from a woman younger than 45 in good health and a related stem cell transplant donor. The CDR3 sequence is CASRTGGGTGELFF. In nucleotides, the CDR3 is TGTGCCTCTAGGACAGGGGGCGGGACCGGGGAGCTGTTTTTT.